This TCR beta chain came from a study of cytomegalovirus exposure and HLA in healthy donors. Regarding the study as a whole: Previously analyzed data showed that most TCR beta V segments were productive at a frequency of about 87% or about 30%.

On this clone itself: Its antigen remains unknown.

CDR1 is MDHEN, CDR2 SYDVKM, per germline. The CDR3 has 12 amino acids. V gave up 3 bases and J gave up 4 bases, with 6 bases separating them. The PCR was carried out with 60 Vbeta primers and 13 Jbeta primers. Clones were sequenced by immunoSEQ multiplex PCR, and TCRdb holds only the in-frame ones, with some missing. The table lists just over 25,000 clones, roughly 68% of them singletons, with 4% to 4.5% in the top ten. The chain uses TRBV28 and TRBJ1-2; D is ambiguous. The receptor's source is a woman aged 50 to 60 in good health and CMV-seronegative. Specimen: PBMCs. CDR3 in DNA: TGTGCCAGCAGTTTTCTCTTCTATGGCTACACCTTC. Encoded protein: CASSFLFYGYTF.